The present T cell receptor beta chain was sequenced within a study of blood T cells in healthy people across ages. As for the study in general: Roughly one uniquely barcoded beta molecule per two T cells was captured.

This clonotype was counted between two and nine times. Using a J-beta primer mix together with a sample-barcoded 5' primer, a second PCR was run for about 6 to 12 cycles. Every cDNA molecule carried a tag from a template-switch adaptor bearing 12 random nucleotides. TCRdb re-called the 5' RACE reads through MiXCR, storing one row per CDR3 protein. The sample shows about 560,000 distinct CDR3 sequences, around a quarter of them seen only once. They isolated at least 7 million PBMCs from each sample. Germline V gene sequence: CDR1 SGHVS, CDR2 FQNEAQ. J gave up 1 base and V 1 base, and 5 bases lay outside the gene matches. This CDR3 is 16 amino acids long. This sample was also put to use in a study of T cells of mothers and their children. That source reports: In the second PCR, M1S primer introduced barcodes and 2-4 random bases.

The sequenced sample consisted of blood. This sequence joins TRBV7-8 and TRBJ2-5; 8 nucleotides align to TRBD1. The TCR was taken from a boy younger than 10 in good health. CDR3 sequence reads: CASSLDSGTGQETQYF. The CDR3 nucleotides are TGTGCCAGCAGCTTAGATTCCGGGACAGGCCAAGAGACCCAGTACTTC.